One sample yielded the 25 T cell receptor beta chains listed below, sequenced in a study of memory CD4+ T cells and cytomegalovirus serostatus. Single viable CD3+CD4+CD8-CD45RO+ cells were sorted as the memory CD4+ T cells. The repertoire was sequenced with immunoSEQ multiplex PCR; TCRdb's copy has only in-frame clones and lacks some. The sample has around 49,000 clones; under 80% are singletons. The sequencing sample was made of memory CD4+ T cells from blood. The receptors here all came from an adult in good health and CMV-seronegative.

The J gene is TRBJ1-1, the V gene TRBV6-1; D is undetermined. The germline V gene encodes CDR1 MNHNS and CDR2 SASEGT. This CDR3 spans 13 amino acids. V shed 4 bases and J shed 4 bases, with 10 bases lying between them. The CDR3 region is CASSVKRGTEAFF. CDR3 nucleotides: TGTGCCAGCAGTGTAAAACGGGGCACTGAAGCTTTCTTT.

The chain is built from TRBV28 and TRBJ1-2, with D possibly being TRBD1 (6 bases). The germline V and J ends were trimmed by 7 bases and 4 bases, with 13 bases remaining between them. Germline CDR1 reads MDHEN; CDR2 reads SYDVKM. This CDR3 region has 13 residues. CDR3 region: CASKGQTLYGYTF. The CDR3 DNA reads TGTGCCAGCAAAGGACAGACCCTCTATGGCTACACCTTC.

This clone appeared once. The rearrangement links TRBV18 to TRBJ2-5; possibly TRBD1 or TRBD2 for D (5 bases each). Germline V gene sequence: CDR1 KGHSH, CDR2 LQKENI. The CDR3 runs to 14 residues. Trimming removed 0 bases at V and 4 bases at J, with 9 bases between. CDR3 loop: CASSPPNGGETQYF. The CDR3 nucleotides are TGTGCCAGCTCACCACCGAATGGGGGAGAGACCCAGTACTTC.

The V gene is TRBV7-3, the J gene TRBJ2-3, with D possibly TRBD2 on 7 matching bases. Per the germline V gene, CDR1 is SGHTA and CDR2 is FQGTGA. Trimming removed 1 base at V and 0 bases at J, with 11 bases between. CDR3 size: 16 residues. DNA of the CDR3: TGTGCCAGCAGCTTAAATGAGGGGGGGAGCACAGATACGCAGTATTTT. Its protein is CASSLNEGGSTDTQYF.

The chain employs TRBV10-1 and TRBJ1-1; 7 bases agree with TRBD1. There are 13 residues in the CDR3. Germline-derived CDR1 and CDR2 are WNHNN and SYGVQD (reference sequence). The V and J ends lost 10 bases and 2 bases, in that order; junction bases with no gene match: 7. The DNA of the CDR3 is TGCGCCACCCAACAGGGGACAAACACTGAAGCTTTCTTT. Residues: CATQQGTNTEAFF.

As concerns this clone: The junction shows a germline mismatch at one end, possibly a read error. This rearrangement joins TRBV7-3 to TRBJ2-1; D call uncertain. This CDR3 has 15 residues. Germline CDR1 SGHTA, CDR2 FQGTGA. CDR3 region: CASSPRLVSYNGQFF. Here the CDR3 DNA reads TGTGCCAGCAGCCCTCGGCTAGTGTCCTACAATGGGCAGTTCTTC.

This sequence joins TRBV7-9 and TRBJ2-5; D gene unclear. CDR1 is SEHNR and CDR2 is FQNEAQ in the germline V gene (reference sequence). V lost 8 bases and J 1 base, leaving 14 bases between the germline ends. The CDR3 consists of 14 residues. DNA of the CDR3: TGTGCCAGCTCCCCTAGACGGGTCCAAGAGACCCAGTACTTC. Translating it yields CASSPRRVQETQYF.

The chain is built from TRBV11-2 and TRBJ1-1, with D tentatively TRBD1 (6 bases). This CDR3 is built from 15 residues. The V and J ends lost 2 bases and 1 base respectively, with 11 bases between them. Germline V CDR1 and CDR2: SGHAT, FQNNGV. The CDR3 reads CASSLRTAQNTEAFF. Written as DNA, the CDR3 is TGTGCCAGCAGCTTAAGGACAGCCCAGAACACTGAAGCTTTCTTT.

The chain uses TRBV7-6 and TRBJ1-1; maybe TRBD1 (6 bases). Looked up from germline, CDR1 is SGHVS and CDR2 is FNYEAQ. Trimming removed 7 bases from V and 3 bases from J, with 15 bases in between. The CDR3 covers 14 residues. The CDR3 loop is CASTQLGGHTEAFF. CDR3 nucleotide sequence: TGTGCCAGCACCCAACTCGGGGGGCACACTGAAGCTTTCTTT.

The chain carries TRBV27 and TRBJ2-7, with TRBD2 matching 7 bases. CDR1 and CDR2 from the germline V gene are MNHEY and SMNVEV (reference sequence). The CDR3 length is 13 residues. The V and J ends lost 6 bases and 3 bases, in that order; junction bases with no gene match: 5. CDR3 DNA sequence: TGTGCCAGCAGAGCGACTAGCAGCTACGAGCAGTACTTC. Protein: CASRATSSYEQYF.

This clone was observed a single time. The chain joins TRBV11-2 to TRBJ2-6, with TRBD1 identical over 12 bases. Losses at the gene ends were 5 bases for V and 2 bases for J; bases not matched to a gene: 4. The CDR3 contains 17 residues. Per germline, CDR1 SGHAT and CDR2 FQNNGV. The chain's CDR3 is CASSGDRGHPGANVLTF. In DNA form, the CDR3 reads TGTGCCAGCAGCGGGGACAGGGGGCATCCTGGGGCCAACGTCCTGACTTTC.

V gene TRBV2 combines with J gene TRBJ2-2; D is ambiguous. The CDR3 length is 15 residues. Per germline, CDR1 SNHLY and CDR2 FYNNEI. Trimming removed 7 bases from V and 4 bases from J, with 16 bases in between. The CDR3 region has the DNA TGTGCCAGCACCCAAGGTGGAACGGGCACCGGGGAGCTGTTTTTT. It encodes CASTQGGTGTGELFF.

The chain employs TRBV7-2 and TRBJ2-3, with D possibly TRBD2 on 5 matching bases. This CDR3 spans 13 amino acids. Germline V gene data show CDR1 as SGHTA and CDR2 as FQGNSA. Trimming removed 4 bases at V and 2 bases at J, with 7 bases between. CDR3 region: CASSSDFTDTQYF. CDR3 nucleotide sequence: TGTGCCAGCAGCTCGGACTTCACAGATACGCAGTATTTT.

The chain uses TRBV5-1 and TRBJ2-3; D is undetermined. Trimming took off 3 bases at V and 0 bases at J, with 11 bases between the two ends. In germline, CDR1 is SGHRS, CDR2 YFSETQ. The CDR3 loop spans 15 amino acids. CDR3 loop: CASSSDGYSTDTQYF. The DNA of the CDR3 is TGCGCCAGCAGCTCGGACGGATATAGCACAGATACGCAGTATTTT.

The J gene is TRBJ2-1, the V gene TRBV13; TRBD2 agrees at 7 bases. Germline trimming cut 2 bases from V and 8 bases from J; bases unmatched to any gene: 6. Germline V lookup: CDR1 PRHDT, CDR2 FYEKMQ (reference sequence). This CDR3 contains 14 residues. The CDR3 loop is CASSLFGGRHEQFF. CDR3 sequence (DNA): TGTGCCAGCAGCTTATTCGGCGGGAGACATGAGCAGTTCTTC.

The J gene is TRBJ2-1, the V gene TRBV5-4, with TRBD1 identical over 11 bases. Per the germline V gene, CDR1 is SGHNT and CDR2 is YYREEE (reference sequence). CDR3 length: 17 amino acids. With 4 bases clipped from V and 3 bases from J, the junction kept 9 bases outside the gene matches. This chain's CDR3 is CASSRTGTGGFYNEQFF. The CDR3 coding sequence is TGTGCCAGCAGCCGAACCGGGACAGGGGGATTCTACAATGAGCAGTTCTTC.

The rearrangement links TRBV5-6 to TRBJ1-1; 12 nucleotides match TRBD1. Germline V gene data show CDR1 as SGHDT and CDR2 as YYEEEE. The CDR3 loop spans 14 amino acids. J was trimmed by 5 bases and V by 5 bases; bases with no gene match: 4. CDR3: CASSWDRGRTEAFF. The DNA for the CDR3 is TGTGCCAGCAGTTGGGACAGGGGGCGTACTGAAGCTTTCTTT.

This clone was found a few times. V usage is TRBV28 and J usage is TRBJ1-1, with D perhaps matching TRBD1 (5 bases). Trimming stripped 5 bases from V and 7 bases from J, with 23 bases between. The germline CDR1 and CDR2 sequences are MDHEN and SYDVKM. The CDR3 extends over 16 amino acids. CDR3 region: CASSPNPVRTQIEAFF. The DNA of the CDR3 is TGTGCCAGCAGTCCGAATCCGGTCAGGACACAAATTGAAGCTTTCTTT.

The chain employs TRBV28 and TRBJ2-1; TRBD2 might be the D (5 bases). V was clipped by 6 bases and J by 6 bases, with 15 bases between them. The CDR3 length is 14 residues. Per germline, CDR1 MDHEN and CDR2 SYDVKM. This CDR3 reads CASSTLGIINEQFF. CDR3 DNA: TGTGCCAGCAGCACACTCGGGATTATCAATGAGCAGTTCTTC.

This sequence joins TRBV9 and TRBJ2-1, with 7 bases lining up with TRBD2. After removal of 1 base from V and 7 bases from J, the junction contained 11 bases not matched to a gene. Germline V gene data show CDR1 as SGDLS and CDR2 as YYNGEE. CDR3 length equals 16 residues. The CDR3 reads CASSVRSGVTFNEQFF. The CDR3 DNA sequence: TGTGCCAGCAGCGTAAGAAGCGGGGTCACTTTTAATGAGCAGTTCTTC.

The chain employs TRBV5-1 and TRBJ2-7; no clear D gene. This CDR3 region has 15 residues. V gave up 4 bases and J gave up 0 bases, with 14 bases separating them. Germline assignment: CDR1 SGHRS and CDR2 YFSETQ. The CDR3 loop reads CASSLDGQPSYEQYF. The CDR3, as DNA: TGCGCCAGCAGCCTTGATGGCCAGCCCTCCTACGAGCAGTACTTC.

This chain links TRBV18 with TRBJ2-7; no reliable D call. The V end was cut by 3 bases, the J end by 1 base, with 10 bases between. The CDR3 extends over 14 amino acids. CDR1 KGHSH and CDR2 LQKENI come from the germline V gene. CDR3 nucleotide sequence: TGTGCCAGCTCACCTTCAAGGGTTTCCTACGAGCAGTACTTC. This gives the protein CASSPSRVSYEQYF.

DNA for the CDR3: TGCAGCGTTAGACTAGCGGGAGTGCAAGAGACCCAGTACTTC. It translates to CSVRLAGVQETQYF. The chain carries TRBV29-1 and TRBJ2-5, with 12 bases matching TRBD2. With V trimmed by 5 bases and J by 2 bases, 3 bases remained unmatched. Per germline, CDR1 SQVTM and CDR2 ANQGSEA. The CDR3 runs 14 residues. The variable domain in full, with the rest retrieved from reference TRBV29-1 and TRBJ2-5, is SAVISQKPSRDICQRGTSLTIQCQVDSQVTMMFWYRQQPGQSLTLIATANQGSEATYESGFVIDKFPISRPNLTFSTLTVSNMSPEDSSIYLCSVRLAGVQETQYFGPGTRLLVL.

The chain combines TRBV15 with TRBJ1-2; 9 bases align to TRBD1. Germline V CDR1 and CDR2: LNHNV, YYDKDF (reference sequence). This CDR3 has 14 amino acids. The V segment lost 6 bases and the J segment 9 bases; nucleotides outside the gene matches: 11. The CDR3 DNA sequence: TGTGCCACCAGTTCCCCCGGGACAGGGATTAGCTACACCTTC. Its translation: CATSSPGTGISYTF.

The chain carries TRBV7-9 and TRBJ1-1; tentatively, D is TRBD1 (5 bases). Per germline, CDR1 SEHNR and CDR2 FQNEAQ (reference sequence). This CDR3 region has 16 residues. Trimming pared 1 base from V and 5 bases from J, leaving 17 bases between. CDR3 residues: CASSLVSGTSKTEAFF. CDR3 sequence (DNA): TGTGCCAGCAGCTTAGTTTCCGGGACCAGCAAAACTGAAGCTTTCTTT.